This is a list of T cell receptor beta chains from one sample in a study of early T cells in non-severe SARS-CoV-2 infection. TCRdb re-called the 5' RACE reads with MiXCR, one entry per CDR3 protein. The repertoire holds over 50,000 distinct CDR3 sequences, with approximately 15% as singletons. The material sequenced was whole blood, taken at baseline. The receptors stem from an adult who was a healthcare worker with PCR-confirmed SARS-CoV-2 infection or an uninfected control (not recorded which). The CDR3 runs from the conserved cysteine through the conserved F or W. The D gene is left open where the match is weak. A row's size may be missing; if present it is once, few, many or a size class.

J: TRBJ2-5
size: -
V: TRBV6-6
D: TRBD1
DNA: TGTTCCGCAGGGGGTTCCCAAGAGACCCAGTACTTC
CDR3: CSAGGSQETQYF

J: TRBJ1-5
size: many
V: TRBV30
D: -
DNA: TGTGCCTGGAGTCTAAGCATACAGGGTCAGCCCCAGCATTTT
CDR3: CAWSLSIQGQPQHF

J: TRBJ2-7
size: few
V: TRBV12-3/TRBV12-4
D: TRBD2
DNA: TGTGCCAGCAGGGCCGGGACTAGCGGGATATACGAGCAGTACTTC
CDR3: CASRAGTSGIYEQYF

J: TRBJ2-3
size: few
V: TRBV6-5
D: TRBD1
DNA: TGTGCCAGCAGTTATTCTTGGGACAGGGGGCGTGCAGATACGCAGTATTTT
CDR3: CASSYSWDRGRADTQYF

J: TRBJ2-7
size: few
V: TRBV12-3/TRBV12-4
D: -
DNA: TGTGCCAGCAGTTTGCGGATCTACGAGCAGTACTTC
CDR3: CASSLRIYEQYF

J: TRBJ2-3
size: few
V: TRBV7-9
D: TRBD1
DNA: TGTGCCAGCAGCCAGCTTCCGGGACAGGGGGGCACGGATACGCAGTATTTT
CDR3: CASSQLPGQGGTDTQYF

J: TRBJ2-1
size: few
V: TRBV6-4
D: TRBD2
DNA: TGTGCCAGCCAGCGGGAGGCCGGCAACAATGAGCAGTTCTTC
CDR3: CASQREAGNNEQFF

J: TRBJ1-1
size: many
V: TRBV7-9
D: -
DNA: TGTGCCAGCAGCTCGCGAATCAGGGGGAACACTGAAGCTTTCTTT
CDR3: CASSSRIRGNTEAFF

J: TRBJ2-2
size: -
V: TRBV5-1
D: TRBD1
DNA: TGCGCCAGCAGCGCGGGGACAGGGAACACCGGGGAGCTGTTTTTT
CDR3: CASSAGTGNTGELFF

J: TRBJ1-2
size: -
V: TRBV29-1
D: TRBD1
DNA: TGCAGCGCTGTGCGACAGGGAGACTATGGCTACACCTTC
CDR3: CSAVRQGDYGYTF

J: TRBJ2-5
size: many
V: TRBV3-1
D: -
DNA: TGTGCCAGCAGCCCTCCCCCAGGGATCTGGGAAGAGACCCAGTACTTC
CDR3: CASSPPPGIWEETQYF

J: TRBJ2-5
size: medium-sized
V: TRBV6-6
D: -
DNA: TGTGCCAGCAGTTACAGGGGGGAAGAGACCCAGTACTTC
CDR3: CASSYRGEETQYF

J: TRBJ1-1
size: -
V: TRBV5-1
D: -
DNA: TGCGCCAGCAGCCTGGGACATCCTCATGAAGCTTTCTTT
CDR3: CASSLGHPHEAFF

J: TRBJ1-1
size: many
V: TRBV7-2
D: -
DNA: TGTGCCAGCAGCTTAAAGGCAGGGGCCACTGAAGCTTTCTTT
CDR3: CASSLKAGATEAFF

J: TRBJ2-3
size: -
V: TRBV6-4
D: TRBD1
DNA: TGTGCCAGCAGTGACTCACAGGGGGAGTCAGATACGCAGTATTTT
CDR3: CASSDSQGESDTQYF

J: TRBJ2-7
size: -
V: TRBV28
D: -
DNA: TGTGCCACGTCAAGGCCAATTGGGGAGCAGTACTTC
CDR3: CATSRPIGEQYF

J: TRBJ2-1
size: -
V: TRBV7-6
D: TRBD2
DNA: TGTGCCAGCAGCTACGGGGGGTCAAATGAGCGGTTCTTC
CDR3: CASSYGGSNERFF

J: TRBJ2-2
size: -
V: TRBV7-9
D: TRBD1
DNA: TGTGCCAGCAGCTCGCCGACAGGGGTATGGAACACCGGGGAGCTGTTTTTT
CDR3: CASSSPTGVWNTGELFF

J: TRBJ1-6
size: few
V: TRBV3-1
D: -
DNA: TGTGCCAGCAGCTCGGCCGACGCAGGCTCACCCCTCCACTTT
CDR3: CASSSADAGSPLHF

J: TRBJ1-6
size: -
V: TRBV10-2
D: TRBD1
DNA: TGCGCCAGCAGTGTCAGACAGGGGGCTAGGAATTCACCCCTCCACTTT
CDR3: CASSVRQGARNSPLHF

J: TRBJ2-2
size: few
V: TRBV2
D: -
DNA: TGTGCCAGCATAACCGGTAACACCGGGGAGCTGTTTTTT
CDR3: CASITGNTGELFF

J: TRBJ2-7
size: few
V: TRBV25-1
D: TRBD1
DNA: TGTGCCAGCAGTGAATTCCCAGGGGGCTACGAGCAGTACTTC
CDR3: CASSEFPGGYEQYF

J: TRBJ1-1
size: few
V: TRBV18
D: -
DNA: TGTGCCAGCTCACCAAACCTGGGGACGGAATACCCCACTGAAGCTTTCTTT
CDR3: CASSPNLGTEYPTEAFF

J: TRBJ1-2
size: few
V: TRBV28
D: -
DNA: TGTGCCAGCAGCCTAGAATGGACGGAGAGGTACTATGGCTACACCTTC
CDR3: CASSLEWTERYYGYTF

J: TRBJ2-3
size: -
V: TRBV18
D: TRBD1
DNA: TGTGCCAGCTCAACCTCGACAGGGGCTAGCACAGATACGCAGTATTTT
CDR3: CASSTSTGASTDTQYF

J: TRBJ2-6
size: -
V: TRBV6-1
D: -
DNA: TGTGCCAGCACCTTCTCTGGGGCCAACGTCCTGACTTTC
CDR3: CASTFSGANVLTF

J: TRBJ2-5
size: -
V: TRBV6-1
D: TRBD1
DNA: TGTGCCAGCAGTGCTACGGGACAGTCGGTGGAGACCCAGTACTTC
CDR3: CASSATGQSVETQYF

J: TRBJ1-1
size: few
V: TRBV18
D: -
DNA: TGTGCCAGCTCACCCCTCCCCTCGGACGTAGAAGCTTTCTTT
CDR3: CASSPLPSDVEAFF

J: TRBJ2-1
size: many
V: TRBV10-3
D: -
DNA: TGTGCCATCAGTGAGGAGGGGTATTCCTACAATGAGCAGTTCTTC
CDR3: CAISEEGYSYNEQFF

J: TRBJ2-3
size: -
V: TRBV5-4
D: TRBD2
DNA: TGTGCCAGCAGCTCGGGACTAGCGAGAAGCACAGATACGCAGTATTTT
CDR3: CASSSGLARSTDTQYF

J: TRBJ2-2
size: -
V: TRBV29-1
D: -
DNA: TGCAGCGTTGAAGAAGGTTCCAACACCGGGGAGCTGTTTTTT
CDR3: CSVEEGSNTGELFF

J: TRBJ2-1
size: many
V: TRBV29-1
D: -
DNA: TGCAGCGTTGCCTCCATCGTCAATGAGCAGTTCTTC
CDR3: CSVASIVNEQFF

J: TRBJ2-3
size: -
V: TRBV24-1
D: TRBD2
DNA: TGTGCCACCAGTGACCCATCTGGCGGGAGGACCGATACGCAGTATTTT
CDR3: CATSDPSGGRTDTQYF

J: TRBJ2-7
size: few
V: TRBV13
D: -
DNA: TGTGCCAGCAGCTTAATGGGCAGCTACAAATCCTACGAGCAGTACTTC
CDR3: CASSLMGSYKSYEQYF

J: TRBJ2-1
size: few
V: TRBV2
D: -
DNA: TGTGCCAGCAGTGAAGGGGGCTCCTACAATGAGCAGTTCTTC
CDR3: CASSEGGSYNEQFF

J: TRBJ2-1
size: few
V: TRBV28
D: TRBD2
DNA: TGTGCCAGCAGCGTTGGACTAGCGGGAGAGGATGAGCAGTTCTTC
CDR3: CASSVGLAGEDEQFF

J: TRBJ2-2
size: -
V: TRBV9
D: TRBD2
DNA: TGTGCCAGCAGCGTAGGATCCAGCGGGGAGGGCGGGGAGCTGTTTTTT
CDR3: CASSVGSSGEGGELFF

J: TRBJ2-5
size: few
V: TRBV5-1
D: TRBD2
DNA: TGCGCCAGCAGCCTACTGGGACTAGCGGGGCCCCAAGAGACCCAGTACTTC
CDR3: CASSLLGLAGPQETQYF

J: TRBJ2-7
size: -
V: TRBV5-1
D: -
DNA: TGCGCCAGCAGCTTGCTGGGACAAGGGTCTTCCTACGAGCAGTACTTC
CDR3: CASSLLGQGSSYEQYF

J: TRBJ1-1
size: few
V: TRBV13
D: -
DNA: TGTGCCAGCAGCCCACGACAGCAGAACACTGAAGCTTTCTTT
CDR3: CASSPRQQNTEAFF

J: TRBJ2-4
size: many
V: TRBV20-1
D: -
DNA: TGCAGGGTCGCGACCGGAAACATTCAGTACTTC
CDR3: CRVATGNIQYF

J: TRBJ1-2
size: -
V: TRBV13
D: TRBD1
DNA: TGTGCCAGCAGCCCTGAGCAGGGGGATATAGGACACTATGGCTACACCTTC
CDR3: CASSPEQGDIGHYGYTF

J: TRBJ1-5
size: few
V: TRBV7-2
D: -
DNA: TGTGCCAGCAGCTTTATAGTGACGGGCAATCAGCCCCAGCATTTT
CDR3: CASSFIVTGNQPQHF

J: TRBJ2-1
size: -
V: TRBV14
D: TRBD2
DNA: TGTGCCAGCAGCCAAGCCTCTAGCGGGGGCCGATCCTACAATGAGCAGTTCTTC
CDR3: CASSQASSGGRSYNEQFF